The clone carrying this TCR beta chain was picked up a small number of times. Profiled with immunoSEQ multiplex PCR; TCRdb holds only in-frame clones, not every one. The sample lists about 100,000 clones, approximately 84% occurring once. These data belong to a study of blood T cell repertoires in COVID-19. The germline gives CDR1 SGHNT, CDR2 YYREEE (reference sequence). Trimming pared 4 bases from V and 5 bases from J, leaving 18 bases between. This CDR3 contains 15 residues. Sequenced input: peripheral blood. This TCR derives from a man aged 30-40 years in a cohort sampled during active COVID-19. The chain employs TRBV5-4 and TRBJ1-1, with a possible D match to TRBD1 (6 bases). CDR3 sequence (DNA): TGTGCCAGCAGCGCTACTCAGGGGTGGGGGACTGAAGCTTTCTTT. Protein product: CASSATQGWGTEAFF.